Following are 17 T cell receptor beta chains from one sample sequenced in a study of CD8 T cells in ankylosing spondylitis. No antigen is known for these receptors. Study observations and caveats: Ankylosing spondylitis blood appeared to carry a characteristic TCR beta motif of several highly homologous variants.

TCRdb fed the 5' RACE reads into MiXCR, producing one record per CDR3 protein. The repertoire consists of 800,000 to 900,000 distinct CDR3 sequences, with about an eighth occurring once and the leading ten covering less than 0.65%. The sequenced material came from blood, either unsorted or a sorted T cell fraction (not recorded which). These receptors were obtained from a male donor with ankylosing spondylitis.

In its sample, this clonotype was seen a few times. The junction shows a germline mismatch at one end, possibly a read error. The rearrangement uses TRBV20-1 and TRBJ2-5; 8 bases agree with TRBD2. CDR1 and CDR2 from the germline V gene are DFQATT and SNEGSKA (reference sequence). This CDR3 comprises 12 residues. The CDR3 coding sequence is TGCAGAGCGGGAGTCGGACAAGGGACCCAGTACTTC. It translates to CRAGVGQGTQYF.

This clonotype was recorded many times. This chain joins TRBV20-1 and TRBJ2-1; a weak D match, TRBD2 (6 bases). V dropped 2 bases and J dropped 9 bases, with 17 bases sitting between them. Germline V CDR1 and CDR2: DFQATT, SNEGSKA (reference sequence). The CDR3 runs 14 residues. CDR3 nucleotide sequence: TGCAGTGCTAGAAGGGAGGCGTCTATGGCTGAGCAGTTCTTC. Amino acids: CSARREASMAEQFF.

This clonotype turned up a few times. The V and J genes are TRBV20-1 and TRBJ2-1; maybe TRBD1 (6 bases). V was trimmed by 5 bases and J by 4 bases, leaving 21 bases between them. CDR3 length equals 16 residues. The germline gives CDR1 DFQATT, CDR2 SNEGSKA (reference sequence). The CDR3 is CSAPDSKGGFYNEQFF. CDR3 nucleotides: TGCAGTGCTCCGGACAGCAAAGGGGGTTTTTACAATGAGCAGTTCTTC.

The chain combines TRBV7-9 with TRBJ2-7, with 9 bases fitting TRBD1. Germline loops: CDR1 SEHNR, CDR2 FQNEAQ (reference sequence). The length of the CDR3 is 12 residues. Here the CDR3 reads CAGGQGKDEQYF. For the CDR3, the DNA is TGTGCAGGGGGACAGGGTAAAGACGAGCAGTACTTC.

This clonotype turned up a few times. This CDR3 reads CATSRAKQNSEQYF. CDR3 DNA: TGTGCCACCAGCAGAGCCAAACAGAATAGCGAGCAGTACTTC. The chain couples TRBV15 to TRBJ2-7; the D is unclear. V dropped 1 base and J dropped 6 bases, with 13 bases sitting between them. The CDR3 is made up of 14 amino acids. CDR1 LNHNV and CDR2 YYDKDF come from the germline V gene (reference sequence).

The chain employs TRBV7-2 and TRBJ1-4; D call uncertain. Germline V lookup: CDR1 SGHTA, CDR2 FQGNSA. The V end was cut by 2 bases, the J end by 5 bases, with 18 bases between. The CDR3 is 17 residues long. The CDR3 DNA is TGTGCCAGCAGCTTAATCCCCCCGGGAGGTATCAATGAAAAACTGTTTTTT. Amino acid sequence: CASSLIPPGGINEKLFF.

This clonotype has just a few counts. The J gene is TRBJ2-5, the V gene TRBV7-6, with D perhaps given as TRBD1 or TRBD2 (5 bases each). From germline, CDR1 is SGHVS and CDR2 FNYEAQ. V was cut by 6 bases and J by 0 bases, with 20 bases left in between. The length of the CDR3 is 17 residues. The CDR3 is CASSREGAPWYQETQYF. CDR3 nucleotides: TGTGCCAGCAGTCGGGAAGGGGCGCCATGGTACCAAGAGACCCAGTACTTC.

The chain uses TRBV5-1 and TRBJ2-7, with TRBD2 matching over 10 bases. Germline V gene lookup returns CDR1 SGHRS and CDR2 YFSETQ. V lost 5 bases and J lost 2; bases outside the gene matches: 7. The CDR3 has 15 residues. CDR3 bases: TGCGCCAGCAGGCCTACTAGCGGGGAGACCTACGAGCAGTACTTC. This translates into CASRPTSGETYEQYF. Full variable domain (outside the CDR3, taken from reference TRBV5-1 and TRBJ2-7): KAGVTQTPRYLIKTRGQQVTLSCSPISGHRSVSWYQQTPGQGLQFLFEYFSETQRNKGNFPGRFSGRQFSNSRSEMNVSTLELGDSALYLCASRPTSGETYEQYFGPGTRLTVT.

This clonotype has more than one count but fewer than ten. The rearrangement joins TRBV19 to TRBJ2-2; 9 bases line up with TRBD1. This CDR3 has 14 amino acids. Losses at the gene ends were 11 bases for V and 3 bases for J; bases not matched to a gene: 7. Germline V gene data show CDR1 as LNHDA and CDR2 as SQIVND (reference sequence). The CDR3 bases are TGTGCCGGAAGTAGGACAGGGGACACCGGGGAGCTGTTTTTT. It encodes CAGSRTGDTGELFF.

This clonotype has a handful of counts. The J gene is TRBJ1-5, the V gene TRBV6-2 or TRBV6-3; weak D call: TRBD1 (5 bases). Trimming left V 6 bases short and J 1 base short, with 10 bases between. Germline V gives CDR1 MNHEY, CDR2 SVGEGT. The CDR3 is 14 residues long. CDR3: CASSRDLSNQPQHF. The CDR3 coding sequence is TGTGCCAGCAGCCGGGACTTGAGCAATCAGCCCCAGCATTTT.

The sample holds one count of this clonotype. The chain links TRBV5-1 to TRBJ2-1; D unresolved. Germline lookup yields CDR1 SGHRS and CDR2 YFSETQ. CDR3 size: 16 residues. Trimming took 0 bases from V and 7 from J, leaving 17 bases between them. This chain's CDR3 is CASSLEGHSLVNEQFF. CDR3 nucleotides: TGCGCCAGCAGCTTGGAAGGGCACAGCTTAGTAAATGAGCAGTTCTTC.

This clonotype was detected many times. V gene TRBV29-1 combines with J gene TRBJ1-1, with TRBD1 matching over 8 bases. This CDR3 is 14 amino acids long. V lost 7 bases and J lost 4; bases outside the gene matches: 11. In germline, CDR1 is SQVTM, CDR2 ANQGSEA. The CDR3 DNA is TGCAGCGCCAAGACGACAGGGGAAAGCACTGAAGCTTTCTTT. Amino acid sequence: CSAKTTGESTEAFF.

On this clonotype: A much larger clone differs from this one at a single base, so this may be a read error. The V gene is TRBV7-2, the J gene TRBJ2-7; D is unclear. This CDR3 region has 13 residues. Germline lookup yields CDR1 SGHTA and CDR2 FQGNSA. As DNA, the CDR3 is TGTGCCAGCAGCTTTGGTCAGAGATACGACCAGTACTTC. It is translated as CASSFGQRYDQYF.

In its sample, this clonotype was seen many times. This chain uses TRBV20-1 with TRBJ1-2; weak D call: TRBD1 (5 bases). The CDR3 is 12 amino acids. V was cut by 6 bases and J by 5 bases, with 13 bases left in between. Germline V CDR1 and CDR2: DFQATT, SNEGSKA (reference sequence). The CDR3 protein is CSALTEPYGYTF. The CDR3, as DNA: TGCAGTGCACTGACAGAGCCGTATGGCTACACCTTC.

This clonotype was seen more than once but under ten times. V usage is TRBV19 and J usage is TRBJ2-2; D is perhaps TRBD1 (5 bases). Germline assignment: CDR1 LNHDA and CDR2 SQIVND (reference sequence). The CDR3 has 15 residues. V lost 5 bases and J lost 6, with 16 bases in between. The DNA of the CDR3 is TGTGCCAGTAGTGTTACAGGTCTAACCGCCGGGGAGCTGTTTTTT. Its translation is CASSVTGLTAGELFF. The full variable domain, its missing parts supplied by reference TRBV19 and TRBJ2-2, is DGGITQSPKYLFRKEGQNVTLSCEQNLNHDAMYWYRQDPGQGLRLIYYSQIVNDFQKGDIAEGYSVSREKKESFPLTVTSAQKNPTAFYLCASSVTGLTAGELFFGEGSRLTVL.

This chain links TRBV10-3 with TRBJ1-5; 9 nucleotides align to TRBD1. Per the germline V gene, CDR1 is ENHRY and CDR2 is SYGVKD. With V trimmed by 2 bases and J by 5 bases, 4 bases remained unmatched. This CDR3 is built from 15 residues. This CDR3 is CAISERGQGHQPQHF. CDR3 in DNA: TGTGCCATCAGTGAGAGGGGACAGGGCCATCAGCCCCAGCATTTT.

In this sample, this clonotype turned up many times. V usage is TRBV20-1 and J usage is TRBJ2-2; D is perhaps TRBD2 (6 bases). Trimming took 5 bases from V and 7 from J, leaving 8 bases between them. The germline V gene has CDR1 DFQATT and CDR2 SNEGSKA (reference sequence). This CDR3 has 11 amino acids. The CDR3 loop reads CSARRGGELFF. The DNA of the CDR3 is TGCAGTGCTCGGCGGGGCGGGGAGCTGTTTTTT.